The present T cell receptor (beta chain) was sequenced within a study of cytomegalovirus exposure and HLA in healthy donors. Notes on the study in general: Sequencing probably produced one cluster of sequence variants that were highly shared.

The V gene's germline CDR1 is SGHAT and CDR2 FQNNGV. This CDR3 is built from 15 residues. Trimming left V 7 bases short and J 4 bases short, with 20 bases between. Comments on this clone: As yet, its antigen is unknown.

In the PCR, 60 Vbeta and 13 Jbeta primers were used. Sequencing was performed with immunoSEQ multiplex PCR; in TCRdb, only in-frame clones are kept and a portion is missing. In the table there are fewer than 110,000 clones, around 69% of which are singletons. Sequencing was performed on PBMCs. V is TRBV11-2 and J is TRBJ2-7; possible D gene TRBD2, 6 bases. The receptor was isolated from a man between 18 and 35 years old in good health and CMV-seronegative. The DNA of the CDR3 is TGTGCCAGCAACCACGTCCGGGGGAACCAATACGAGCAGTACTTC. Encoded protein: CASNHVRGNQYEQYF.